The clone carrying this TCR beta chain was found a few times. TCRdb used MiXCR to reprocess the 5' RACE reads, holding one entry per CDR3 protein. The sample records some 300,000 distinct CDR3 sequences, around 8.1% being singletons. These data belong to a study of T cells after yellow fever vaccination. This CDR3 has 16 amino acids. Germline values: CDR1 MNHEY, CDR2 SVGEGT. With 0 bases clipped from V and 6 bases from J, the junction kept 5 bases outside the gene matches. This specimen consisted of PBMCs, obtained about 41 days after the first yellow fever vaccination. V is TRBV6-2 or TRBV6-3 and J is TRBJ2-4; 10 positions match TRBD1. The receptor comes from a man aged 18 to 29 who received the YFV17D yellow fever vaccine. The chain's CDR3 is CASSYSTGGAGNIQYF. CDR3 in DNA: TGTGCCAGCAGTTACTCGACAGGGGGCGCCGGAAACATTCAGTACTTC.